The 26 T cell receptor beta chains given below trace back to one sample, sequenced in a study (dated by TCRdb to the mid-2010s). The library was built by means of 5' RACE. The data were produced on an Illumina MiSeq. TCRdb redid the processing of the public reads, applying fastp at Q25 and MiXCR, and retained in-frame beta chains. Each CDR3 protein appears once, grouped with its most common genes and DNA. The sample table shows over 50,000 distinct CDR3 sequences, and almost 30% are seen once. 2.3% of the sample is taken by the ten largest. What was sequenced was tumor-infiltrating naive CD4+ T cells sorted from the breast tumor. The sample's cell subset or site label, in plain terms: naive CD4+ T cells, CD4+CD45RA+CD25-. Every receptor here comes from a female donor with breast cancer.

This rearrangement joins TRBV7-8 to TRBJ2-2, with D perhaps matching TRBD2 (6 bases). The CDR3 covers 16 residues. Trimming stripped 4 bases from V and 4 bases from J, with 16 bases between. Germline values: CDR1 SGHVS, CDR2 FQNEAQ. The CDR3 sequence is CASSSKGGVRTGELFF. Written as DNA, the CDR3 is TGTGCCAGCAGCTCCAAAGGAGGGGTACGCACCGGGGAGCTGTTTTTT. Variable domain in full (rest from reference TRBV7-8 and TRBJ2-2): GAGVSQSPRYKVAKRGQDVALRCDPISGHVSLFWYQQALGQGPEFLTYFQNEAQLDKSGLPSDRFFAERPEGSVSTLKIQRTQQEDSAVYLCASSSKGGVRTGELFFGEGSRLTVL.

Regarding this clonotype: The conserved closing phenylalanine or tryptophan is absent in this CDR3, likely reflecting a read error. The chain combines TRBV7-2 with TRBJ2-7, with 7 nucleotides matching TRBD2. Germline V CDR1 and CDR2: SGHTA, FQGNSA. V lost 1 base and J lost 3; bases outside the gene matches: 9. The CDR3 contains 16 residues. CDR3 region: CASSLVGGRVVYEQYR. CDR3 in DNA: TGTGCCAGCAGCTTAGTAGGCGGGAGAGTGGTCTACGAGCAGTACCGC.

The gene calls are TRBV5-1 and TRBJ2-3; 10 bases agree with TRBD2. Germline V gene data show CDR1 as SGHRS and CDR2 as YFSETQ. Trimming at V came to 2 bases and at J to 1 base, leaving 1 base not matched to a gene. The CDR3 covers 15 residues. The CDR3 protein is CASSFLAGGTDTQYF. CDR3 in DNA: TGCGCCAGCAGCTTTCTAGCGGGAGGCACAGATACGCAGTATTTT. Using reference TRBV5-1 and TRBJ2-3 for the parts outside the CDR3, the full variable domain is KAGVTQTPRYLIKTRGQQVTLSCSPISGHRSVSWYQQTPGQGLQFLFEYFSETQRNKGNFPGRFSGRQFSNSRSEMNVSTLELGDSALYLCASSFLAGGTDTQYFGPGTRLTVL.

V gene TRBV7-9 combines with J gene TRBJ2-1; perhaps TRBD1 as D (8 bases). Trimming took 5 bases from V and 5 from J, leaving 16 bases between them. The CDR3 runs to 15 residues. The germline V gene encodes CDR1 SEHNR and CDR2 FQNEAQ (reference sequence). Here the CDR3 DNA reads TGTGCCAGCAGCGATTACAGGGGGGGGGACAATGAGCAGTTCTTC. Protein product: CASSDYRGGDNEQFF. The full variable domain, in which reference TRBV7-9 and TRBJ2-1 provide the parts outside the CDR3, is DTGVSQNPRHKITKRGQNVTFRCDPISEHNRLYWYRQTLGQGPEFLTYFQNEAQLEKSRLLSDRFSAERPKGSFSTLEIQRTEQGDSAMYLCASSDYRGGDNEQFFGPGTRLTVL.

The CDR3 DNA reads as TGTGCCAGCAGCTTGGATGGGGGTGGGCACATTCAGTACTTC. Translation gives CASSLDGGGHIQYF. The chain recombines TRBV5-6 with TRBJ2-4, with D tentatively TRBD1 or TRBD2 (5 bases each). The germline CDR1 and CDR2 sequences are SGHDT and YYEEEE. This CDR3 is 14 amino acids long. V lost 0 bases, J lost 8 bases, and 12 bases lay in between.

This clonotype was recorded a few times. The chain links TRBV5-1 to TRBJ2-5, with a tentative D call TRBD2 (5 bases). Germline V gene sequence: CDR1 SGHRS, CDR2 YFSETQ. Between the trimmed V and J ends, which lost 3 bases and 5 bases, there was a span of 11 bases. The CDR3 is 13 amino acids. The CDR3 reads CASSSGIGETQYF. CDR3 sequence (DNA): TGCGCCAGCAGCTCCGGGATAGGGGAGACCCAGTACTTC.

V usage is TRBV7-2 and J usage is TRBJ1-5; possible D gene TRBD1, 5 bases. The germline V and J ends were trimmed by 1 base and 4 bases, with 11 bases remaining between them. The CDR3 sequence is 15 residues long. Germline V gene lookup returns CDR1 SGHTA and CDR2 FQGNSA. CDR3 bases: TGTGCCAGCAGCTTAGGGGGCAGGATGAATCAGCCCCAGCATTTT. Translation: CASSLGGRMNQPQHF.

The V call is TRBV7-3, the J call TRBJ1-1; no clear D. V was trimmed by 5 bases and J by 1 base, leaving 20 bases between them. CDR1 and CDR2 from the germline V gene are SGHTA and FQGTGA. The CDR3 is 17 amino acids. The CDR3 loop is CASSPEVGLTWNTEAFF. The CDR3 DNA reads as TGTGCCAGCAGCCCTGAGGTAGGGCTTACATGGAACACTGAAGCTTTCTTT.

The V and J genes are TRBV6-1 and TRBJ1-1; 9 nucleotides agree with TRBD1. CDR1 is MNHNS and CDR2 is SASEGT in the germline V gene. The CDR3 contains 13 residues. With V trimmed by 4 bases and J by 8 bases, 5 bases remained unmatched. The CDR3 sequence is CASSGTGDTEAFF. CDR3 sequence (DNA): TGTGCCAGCAGTGGGACAGGGGATACCGAAGCTTTCTTT.

With regard to this clonotype: Since a much larger clone is just one base distant, this may be a read error. The rearrangement joins TRBV7-2 to TRBJ1-4; the match to TRBD1 covers 11 bases. This CDR3 is 14 amino acids long. CDR1 and CDR2 (germline): SGHTA, FQGNSA. Here the CDR3 reads CAGSLRGQGGKLFF. The CDR3 nucleotides are TGTGCCGGCAGCTTACGGGGACAGGGGGGAAAACTGTTTTTT.

About this clonotype itself: An end of the junction does not agree with germline; a read error may underlie this. This chain connects TRBV27 to TRBJ1-3; 7 bases are shared with TRBD1. The CDR3 is 14 amino acids. CDR1 is MNHEY and CDR2 is SMNVEV in the germline V gene (reference sequence). The CDR3 sequence: CASSPRQGSNTIHF. CDR3 nucleotide sequence: TGTGCCAGCAGTCCTAGACAGGGCTCGAACACCATACATTTT.

This clonotype occurred a few times. This sequence joins TRBV7-2 and TRBJ2-1; D uncertain. In germline, CDR1 is SGHTA, CDR2 FQGNSA. With 0 bases removed from V and 9 bases from J, the gap between germline ends came to 12 bases. The CDR3 length is 14 residues. For the CDR3, the DNA is TGTGCCAGCAGCTTAGCCACCACTGGCGTTGAGCAGTTCTTC. Residues: CASSLATTGVEQFF.

This clonotype was seen at least ten times. The chain recombines TRBV20-1 with TRBJ2-3, with 7 bases identical to TRBD2. V was pared by 3 bases and J by 2 bases, with 8 bases of the junction left unmatched. The CDR3 loop spans 15 amino acids. CDR1 is DFQATT, CDR2 SNEGSKA, per germline (reference sequence). CDR3 in DNA: TGCAGTGCTAGGGGGTTTGCGGGAGCCACAGATACGCAGTATTTT. It encodes CSARGFAGATDTQYF.

There are a few counts of this clonotype. The rearrangement uses TRBV28 and TRBJ1-2; no definite D call. This CDR3 contains 13 residues. Trimming removed 5 bases at V and 8 bases at J, with 15 bases between. Germline V lookup: CDR1 MDHEN, CDR2 SYDVKM. The CDR3 DNA reads as TGTGCCAGCAGTCCCAGTGACGGCCGGGGCTACACCTTC. As protein: CASSPSDGRGYTF.

Turning to this clonotype: Likely a read error: the CDR3 ends without its conserved phenylalanine or tryptophan. The CDR3 DNA reads as TGTGCCAGCGAGTCGGGACAGGGATTTCGCGGGAGCTCCTACGAGCAGTACCTC. Its translation is CASESGQGFRGSSYEQYL. The chain couples TRBV2 to TRBJ2-7; 9 nucleotides align to TRBD1. The CDR3 totals 18 residues. Germline V gene data show CDR1 as SNHLY and CDR2 as FYNNEI. After removal of 8 bases from V and 0 bases from J, the junction contained 17 bases not matched to a gene.

This clonotype was detected only a few times. This sequence joins TRBV6-1 and TRBJ1-5; TRBD1 might be the D (5 bases). The germline V gene has CDR1 MNHNS and CDR2 SASEGT. The length of the CDR3 is 15 residues. V gave up 0 bases and J gave up 9 bases, with 15 bases separating them. The CDR3 spells CASSEARQPFLPQHF. In DNA form, the CDR3 reads TGTGCCAGCAGTGAAGCCCGACAGCCCTTCCTGCCCCAGCATTTT.

CDR3 nucleotide sequence: TGTGCCAGCAAGGACCAAGGGGCAGGGCGAGGAAACACCATATATTTT. Translation gives CASKDQGAGRGNTIYF. V usage is TRBV12-3 or TRBV12-4 and J usage is TRBJ1-3; D may be TRBD1 (5 bases). This CDR3 region has 16 residues. V was trimmed by 7 bases and J by 4 bases, leaving 20 bases between them.

This clonotype has only a few counts. A junction boundary mismatches the germline segment, possibly from a read error. This chain connects TRBV4-1 to TRBJ1-6; 7 positions match TRBD1. CDR1 is MGHRA, CDR2 YSYEKL, per germline. The CDR3 spans 15 residues. CDR3 sequence (DNA): TGCGCCAGCAGTCAAGCTACCCTACAGGGGTTACCCCTCCACTTT. This sequence encodes CASSQATLQGLPLHF.

CDR3 DNA sequence: TGTGCCATCAGGGGGACAGTGCAAGAGACCCAGTACTTC. Protein: CAIRGTVQETQYF. This sequence joins TRBV10-3 and TRBJ2-5; 7 bases are a match to TRBD1. Germline CDR1 and CDR2: ENHRY and SYGVKD. The CDR3 is 13 residues long. V lost 6 bases, J lost 2 bases, and 3 bases stayed unmatched.

This clonotype has ten or more counts. V gene TRBV4-1 combines with J gene TRBJ2-3, with 7 bases fitting TRBD2. With V trimmed by 4 bases and J by 7 bases, 17 bases remained unmatched. The germline gives CDR1 MGHRA, CDR2 YSYEKL. The CDR3 sequence is 17 residues long. The DNA for the CDR3 is TGCGCCAGCAGCCGGGGGGGAATAGTCGAGCTTGGGAATACGCAGTATTTT. It codes for CASSRGGIVELGNTQYF.

This clonotype occurred many times. The chain uses TRBV10-3 and TRBJ2-3; D unresolved. V was pared by 7 bases and J by 4 bases, with 15 bases between. Germline loops: CDR1 ENHRY, CDR2 SYGVKD. The CDR3 has 14 amino acids. The CDR3 here is CAITTGLNPDTQYF. The DNA of the CDR3 is TGTGCCATCACTACCGGGTTAAACCCAGATACGCAGTATTTT.

This clonotype was seen more than once but under ten times. The gene calls are TRBV5-1 and TRBJ1-1, with 7 nucleotides matching TRBD1. The CDR3 runs 15 residues. After removal of 0 bases from V and 3 bases from J, the junction contained 5 bases not matched to a gene. Per germline, CDR1 SGHRS and CDR2 YFSETQ. CDR3 bases: TGCGCCAGCAGCTTGGTAAGCACAGGGGACACTGAAGCTTTCTTT. Translated: CASSLVSTGDTEAFF.

This clonotype was recorded a few times. The chain uses TRBV5-6 and TRBJ1-4; D unclear. The CDR3 spans 16 residues. Trimming took 3 bases from V and 9 from J, leaving 21 bases between them. Germline values: CDR1 SGHDT, CDR2 YYEEEE. The CDR3 DNA sequence: TGTGCCAGCAGCTCACGTAATCGCGGGAGAAGTCAAAAACTGTTTTTT. This encodes CASSSRNRGRSQKLFF.

About this clonotype: One junction end disagrees with the germline gene, perhaps due to a read error. V is TRBV12-3 or TRBV12-4 and J is TRBJ2-3; D possibly corresponds to TRBD2 (6 bases). The CDR3 runs to 15 residues. The CDR3 DNA reads TGTGGCAGCAGTTTAGCGGCGGGTATCACAGATACGCAGTATTTT. Its protein product is CGSSLAAGITDTQYF.

This clonotype was picked up many times. The V gene is TRBV12-3 or TRBV12-4, the J gene TRBJ1-4; 7 bases match TRBD1. V was pared by 3 bases and J by 8 bases, with 9 bases of the junction left unmatched. This CDR3 has 15 residues. CDR3 in DNA: TGTGCCAGCAGTTTGTCCGGGACAGTGCTCGAAAAACTGTTTTTT. Amino acid sequence: CASSLSGTVLEKLFF.

This clonotype was seen only a few times. The J gene is TRBJ2-7, the V gene TRBV3-1; 8 bases align to TRBD2. This CDR3 spans 17 amino acids. The V gene's germline CDR1 is LGHDT and CDR2 YNNKEL (reference sequence). Trimming took 1 base from V and 6 from J; bases not matched to a gene: 14. The CDR3 DNA sequence: TGTGCCAGCAGCCAAGGAATAGCGGGGACCGTCCCTACCGAGCAGTACTTC. Translation gives CASSQGIAGTVPTEQYF.